The table lists the clone carrying this T cell receptor (beta chain) with a few counts. No antigen is known for it. TCRdb called the 5' RACE reads again in MiXCR, with one record for every CDR3 protein. Among 200,000 to 250,000 distinct CDR3 sequences, 6.9% were seen once, and the ten largest hold approximately 0.85%. The data originate from a study of T cells after yellow fever vaccination. Study-level findings and limits: Peaking on day 5 versus 15, the secondary response was faster but weaker. Repertoires obtained by FACS sorting could include abundant clonotypes that entered as contaminants from the bulk population. Post-booster repertoires contained most primary-vaccination clones again (around 96% CD4, over 70% CD8).

The ends lost 8 bases at V and 0 bases at J; junction bases unmatched: 2. The CDR3 consists of 13 residues. Germline V lookup: CDR1 MNHNS, CDR2 SASEGT. The input for sequencing was CD4+ T cells sorted from PBMCs, taken 15 days after the yellow fever booster vaccination. The origin of this receptor is a man under 40 who received the YFV17D yellow fever vaccine. J is TRBJ2-5 and V is TRBV6-1, with 8 nucleotides matching TRBD1. Here the CDR3 reads CASLTGDQETQYF. For the CDR3, the DNA is TGTGCCAGCCTGACAGGGGACCAAGAGACCCAGTACTTC.